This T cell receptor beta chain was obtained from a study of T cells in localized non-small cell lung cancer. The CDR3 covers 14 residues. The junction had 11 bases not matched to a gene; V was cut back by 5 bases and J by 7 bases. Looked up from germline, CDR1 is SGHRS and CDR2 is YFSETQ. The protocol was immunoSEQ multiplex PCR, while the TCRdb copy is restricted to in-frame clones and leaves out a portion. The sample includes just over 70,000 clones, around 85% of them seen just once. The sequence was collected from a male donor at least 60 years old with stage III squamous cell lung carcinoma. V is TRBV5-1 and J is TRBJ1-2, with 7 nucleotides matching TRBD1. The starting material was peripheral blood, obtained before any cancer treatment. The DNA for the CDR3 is TGCGCCAGCAGACCCGACGGACAGGAGGCTGGCTACACCTTC. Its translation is CASRPDGQEAGYTF.